Listed below are T cell receptor beta chains from one sample, sequenced in a study of T cells after posttransplantation cyclophosphamide. Using immunoSEQ multiplex PCR, the repertoire was profiled, and TCRdb retains in-frame clones only, with some absent. The sample holds 35,000 to 40,000 clones, roughly 78% seen once. The source was CD4+ T cells sorted from blood, collected approximately 2,000 days after a stem cell transplant with posttransplant cyclophosphamide. These receptors were obtained from a female patient aged 40-50 years who received an allogeneic stem cell transplant from a related donor, was CMV-positive, and had no GVHD. The graft donor may have given rise to some T cells. Both conserved end residues are part of each CDR3. The order of the fields is D gene, clone size, V gene, J gene, CDR3 DNA, CDR3 protein. D genes are given only for firm matches. Rows may omit the clone size; those that give it use once, few, many or a size class.

D gene: TRBD1
clone size: few
V gene: TRBV19
J gene: TRBJ1-3
CDR3 DNA: TGTGCCAGTAGTCAGGGGGCTGGAAACACCATATATTTT
CDR3 protein: CASSQGAGNTIYF

D gene: .
clone size: .
V gene: TRBV18
J gene: TRBJ2-3
CDR3 DNA: TGTGCCAGCTCACCACCGGCAGGGCGGCAAGATACGCAGTATTTT
CDR3 protein: CASSPPAGRQDTQYF

D gene: TRBD2
clone size: .
V gene: TRBV4-2
J gene: TRBJ2-3
CDR3 DNA: TGTGCCAGCAGCCAAGGTTCTACTAGCGCCCCGGAGGATACGCAGTATTTT
CDR3 protein: CASSQGSTSAPEDTQYF

D gene: TRBD1
clone size: once
V gene: TRBV18
J gene: TRBJ2-7
CDR3 DNA: TGTGCCAGCTCACCACTGGACAGGGTGGACGAGCAGTACTTC
CDR3 protein: CASSPLDRVDEQYF

D gene: TRBD1
clone size: .
V gene: TRBV5-6
J gene: TRBJ1-4
CDR3 DNA: TGTGCCAGCAGTACTCCGGGACAGGGGCATGAAAAACTGTTTTTT
CDR3 protein: CASSTPGQGHEKLFF

D gene: TRBD1
clone size: .
V gene: TRBV28
J gene: TRBJ2-1
CDR3 DNA: TGTGCCAGCAGGCGTCCGGGACAGGGTTTTTCCTACAATGAGCAGTTCTTC
CDR3 protein: CASRRPGQGFSYNEQFF

D gene: TRBD2
clone size: .
V gene: TRBV5-4
J gene: TRBJ2-1
CDR3 DNA: TGTGCCAGCAGCTTTGCGCCACTAGCGGGGTCGTTCAATGAGCAGTTCTTC
CDR3 protein: CASSFAPLAGSFNEQFF

D gene: .
clone size: .
V gene: TRBV27
J gene: TRBJ2-2
CDR3 DNA: TGTGCCAGCAGGCGGGCCGGGAACACCGGGGAGCTGTTTTTT
CDR3 protein: CASRRAGNTGELFF

D gene: TRBD2
clone size: .
V gene: TRBV5-1
J gene: TRBJ2-1
CDR3 DNA: TGCGCCAGCAGCGAAGCGGGAAGCTCCTACAATGAGCAGTTCTTC
CDR3 protein: CASSEAGSSYNEQFF

D gene: TRBD1
clone size: .
V gene: TRBV7-6
J gene: TRBJ2-7
CDR3 DNA: TGTGCCAGCAGCCCCACAGGGGGCCACGAGCAGTACTTC
CDR3 protein: CASSPTGGHEQYF

D gene: .
clone size: medium-sized
V gene: TRBV6-5
J gene: TRBJ1-2
CDR3 DNA: TGTGCCAGCAGTTTTAGACAGGCCCCGGGTGGCTACACCTTC
CDR3 protein: CASSFRQAPGGYTF

D gene: TRBD1
clone size: .
V gene: TRBV9
J gene: TRBJ1-4
CDR3 DNA: TGTGCCAGCAGCGTAGACACCGGGACAGGGACTGAAAAACTGTTTTTT
CDR3 protein: CASSVDTGTGTEKLFF

D gene: TRBD2
clone size: .
V gene: TRBV6-5
J gene: TRBJ2-1
CDR3 DNA: TGTGCCAGCAGTTACAAAGTAGCGGGGGGCTACAATGAGCAGTTCTTC
CDR3 protein: CASSYKVAGGYNEQFF

D gene: TRBD2
clone size: .
V gene: TRBV5-1
J gene: TRBJ2-3
CDR3 DNA: TGCGCCAGCAGCTTAATAGCGGGGGAAAGCACAGATACGCAGTATTTT
CDR3 protein: CASSLIAGESTDTQYF

D gene: .
clone size: .
V gene: TRBV19
J gene: TRBJ1-4
CDR3 DNA: TGTGCCAGTAGTCACGGAGAGCGCACTAATGAAAAACTGTTTTTT
CDR3 protein: CASSHGERTNEKLFF

D gene: TRBD2
clone size: once
V gene: TRBV9
J gene: TRBJ2-1
CDR3 DNA: TGTGCCAGCAGCGTAGGGGCTAGCGGGGGAGACAATGAGCAGTTCTTC
CDR3 protein: CASSVGASGGDNEQFF

D gene: .
clone size: once
V gene: TRBV29-1
J gene: TRBJ2-1
CDR3 DNA: TGCAGCGTTTCCAGGGTCGATGAGCAGTTCTTC
CDR3 protein: CSVSRVDEQFF

D gene: TRBD1
clone size: .
V gene: TRBV6-4
J gene: TRBJ1-2
CDR3 DNA: TGTGCCAGCAGTGAAGGTCGAGGGGGCGCGGGTGATGGCTACACCTTC
CDR3 protein: CASSEGRGGAGDGYTF

D gene: TRBD2
clone size: .
V gene: TRBV5-1
J gene: TRBJ2-7
CDR3 DNA: TGCGCCAGTGGTAAGCTAGCGGGTATCTCCTACGAGCAGTACTTC
CDR3 protein: CASGKLAGISYEQYF